The following is a T cell receptor beta chain sequence with its context. Its antigen is unknown. The junction shows a germline mismatch at one end, possibly a read error. This CDR3 comprises 15 residues. CDR1 is SEHNR and CDR2 is FQNEAQ in the germline V gene (reference sequence). This entry comes from a study of post-analysis software for immune sequencing data. The study, taken as a whole, reports: Roughly five TRBV segments appeared more often in patients than in controls, and TRBV5-6, TRBV5-1 and TRBV20-1 were among these. Multiple sclerosis patients had significantly lower normalized Chao1 diversity than controls.

TCR beta cDNA libraries had unique molecular identifiers. Approximately 500,000 cDNA molecules were obtained from 1 to 10 million T cells. A single record per CDR3 protein comes from TCRdb applying MiXCR to the PCR reads. The profile covers 380,000 or so distinct CDR3 sequences, with less than 40% appearing a single time and under 15% taken by the ten largest. The chain has TRBV7-9 and TRBJ2-1; tentative D call: TRBD1 (6 bases). The receptor was isolated from a girl aged 10 to 17 with multiple sclerosis. The specimen was blood. DNA of the CDR3: TGTGCCAGCAGCCCTACAGGGAGCTCCTACAATGAGCGGTTCTTC. Its translation is CASSPTGSSYNERFF. The variable domain in full, with the rest retrieved from reference TRBV7-9 and TRBJ2-1, is DTGVSQNPRHKITKRGQNVTFRCDPISEHNRLYWYRQTLGQGPEFLTYFQNEAQLEKSRLLSDRFSAERPKGSFSTLEIQRTEQGDSAMYLCASSPTGSSYNERFFGPGTRLTVL.